These 18 T cell receptor beta chains were sequenced from one sample in a study of OX40 agonist ivuxolimab in advanced cancers. Using immunoSEQ multiplex PCR, the repertoire was profiled, and TCRdb retains in-frame clones only, with some absent. The sample includes approximately 25,000 clones, roughly 79% of them seen just once. The specimen comprised CD4+ or CD8+ T cells sorted from blood, sampled in a trial of the OX40 agonist ivuxolimab. These receptors were taken from an adult with an advanced solid tumor such as melanoma, head and neck, liver or kidney cancer.

This sequence joins TRBV7-6 and TRBJ2-1; perhaps D is TRBD1 or TRBD2 (5 bases each). Germline loops: CDR1 SGHVS, CDR2 FNYEAQ. The CDR3 has 14 residues. V was clipped by 1 base and J by 5 bases, with 9 bases between them. CDR3 sequence (DNA): TGTGCCAGCAGCTTAGGTCTGGGGGACAATGAGCAGTTCTTC. Translated, it gives CASSLGLGDNEQFF.

The V and J genes are TRBV19 and TRBJ2-7, with 10 nucleotides matching TRBD1. V was pared by 5 bases and J by 5 bases, with 6 bases of the junction left unmatched. Germline-derived CDR1 and CDR2 are LNHDA and SQIVND (reference sequence). This CDR3 spans 14 amino acids. The CDR3 protein is CASSPDRGSHEQYF. CDR3 nucleotide sequence: TGTGCCAGTAGTCCGGACAGGGGGTCCCACGAGCAGTACTTC. The full variable domain, completed using reference TRBV19 and TRBJ2-7, is DGGITQSPKYLFRKEGQNVTLSCEQNLNHDAMYWYRQDPGQGLRLIYYSQIVNDFQKGDIAEGYSVSREKKESFPLTVTSAQKNPTAFYLCASSPDRGSHEQYFGPGTRLTVT.

The V and J genes are TRBV7-6 and TRBJ2-1, with unresolved D. Germline-derived CDR1 and CDR2 are SGHVS and FNYEAQ. This CDR3 comprises 15 residues. V was trimmed by 5 bases and J by 8 bases, leaving 19 bases between them. The CDR3 DNA is TGTGCCAGCAGCCCGACTTGGCGATTGGGTGATGAGCAGTTCTTC. Translating it yields CASSPTWRLGDEQFF.

V usage is TRBV10-3 and J usage is TRBJ2-7; possible D gene TRBD2, 6 bases. The V gene's germline CDR1 is ENHRY and CDR2 SYGVKD. The CDR3 runs 12 residues. Deletions cut 8 bases from V and 3 bases from J, with 11 bases between. The CDR3 here is CAIGGVGYEQYF. Here the CDR3 DNA reads TGTGCCATCGGAGGGGTAGGCTACGAGCAGTACTTC.

V is TRBV29-1 and J is TRBJ2-5, with D perhaps TRBD1 or TRBD2 (5 bases each). V lost 3 bases, J lost 3 bases, and 17 bases lay in between. The CDR3 is 15 residues long. Germline CDR1 SQVTM, CDR2 ANQGSEA. CDR3 amino acids: CSVDGAAWGEETQYF. Here the CDR3 DNA reads TGCAGCGTTGACGGGGCCGCCTGGGGCGAAGAGACCCAGTACTTC.

CDR3 loop: CSVSGGGTGELFF. In DNA, the CDR3 is TGCAGCGTTAGCGGGGGGGGCACCGGGGAGCTGTTTTTT. The V call is TRBV29-1, the J call TRBJ2-2; 10 positions match TRBD2. The germline CDR1 and CDR2 sequences are SQVTM and ANQGSEA. Trimming at V came to 5 bases and at J to 4 bases, leaving 1 base not matched to a gene. CDR3 length equals 13 residues.

The chain is built from TRBV5-1 and TRBJ1-1; D unclear. The CDR3 loop spans 15 amino acids. V lost 6 bases and J 2 bases, leaving 17 bases between the germline ends. Looked up from germline, CDR1 is SGHRS and CDR2 is YFSETQ. CDR3 bases: TGCGCCAGCACCGACCAAGGGAGAGCAAACACTGAAGCTTTCTTT. Translating it yields CASTDQGRANTEAFF. The whole variable domain, remainder taken from reference TRBV5-1 and TRBJ1-1, is KAGVTQTPRYLIKTRGQQVTLSCSPISGHRSVSWYQQTPGQGLQFLFEYFSETQRNKGNFPGRFSGRQFSNSRSEMNVSTLELGDSALYLCASTDQGRANTEAFFGQGTRLTVV.

The chain joins TRBV6-1 to TRBJ1-5; D not resolved. Germline V gives CDR1 MNHNS, CDR2 SASEGT. V was cut by 2 bases and J by 5 bases, with 7 bases left in between. This CDR3 has 13 amino acids. CDR3 loop: CASSENGYQPQHF. CDR3 nucleotide sequence: TGTGCCAGCAGTGAAAACGGATATCAGCCCCAGCATTTT.

This clone was picked up a small number of times. The chain employs TRBV10-3 and TRBJ2-3; D is ambiguous. The CDR3 is 13 amino acids. V shed 6 bases and J shed 4 bases, with 11 bases lying between them. Germline-derived CDR1 and CDR2 are ENHRY and SYGVKD. The CDR3 spells CAIRTILADTQYF. CDR3 coding DNA: TGTGCCATCAGGACCATTCTCGCAGATACGCAGTATTTT.

In its sample, this clone was seen a few times. V usage is TRBV5-6 and J usage is TRBJ1-1; D may be TRBD1 (5 bases). V was pared by 5 bases and J by 3 bases, with 14 bases between. CDR3 length: 14 amino acids. Germline CDR1 is SGHDT and CDR2 is YYEEEE. The CDR3 region has the DNA TGTGCCAGCAGTCTAGGCGTAGGGGACACTGAAGCTTTCTTT. Translation: CASSLGVGDTEAFF.

This chain joins TRBV5-1 and TRBJ1-1; possible D gene TRBD1, 6 bases. The CDR3 is made up of 14 amino acids. Trimming took 4 bases from V and 1 from J, leaving 11 bases between them. Germline assignment: CDR1 SGHRS and CDR2 YFSETQ. CDR3 coding DNA: TGCGCCAGCAGCATTCAACAGGGGAACACTGAAGCTTTCTTT. Protein sequence: CASSIQQGNTEAFF.

The J gene is TRBJ2-5, the V gene TRBV19, with 7 bases that match TRBD1. The last part of the DNA fits TRBJ2-7 better; the J call may be wrong. CDR3 length: 19 amino acids. Germline values: CDR1 LNHDA, CDR2 SQIVND (reference sequence). CDR3 DNA sequence: TGTGCCAGTAGTACTAGACCCCCACTAGACAGGGCCCTATCCTACGAGCAGTACTTC. This sequence encodes CASSTRPPLDRALSYEQYF.

The chain links TRBV10-1 to TRBJ2-7, with D maybe TRBD1 (6 bases). CDR3 length: 13 amino acids. The V end lost 5 bases, the J end lost 1 base, and 9 bases lay between the germline ends. The germline V gene has CDR1 WNHNN and CDR2 SYGVQD (reference sequence). The CDR3 loop reads CASSYDRSYEQYF. The CDR3 nucleotides are TGCGCCAGCAGTTATGACAGGTCCTACGAGCAGTACTTC.

The J gene is TRBJ2-1, the V gene TRBV30; unclear D gene. The CDR3 extends over 11 amino acids. Between the trimmed V and J ends, which lost 1 base and 9 bases, there was a span of 7 bases. Germline V CDR1 and CDR2: GTSNPN, SVGIG (reference sequence). The CDR3 loop is CAWSDRREQFF. The CDR3 DNA is TGTGCCTGGAGTGACCGCCGTGAGCAGTTCTTC.

V and J are TRBV27 and TRBJ1-6; TRBD1 matches 7 bases. CDR1 and CDR2 (germline): MNHEY, SMNVEV (reference sequence). This CDR3 is built from 14 residues. Losses at the gene ends were 5 bases for V and 7 bases for J; bases not matched to a gene: 5. The CDR3 spells CASSPGTENSPLHF. CDR3 DNA sequence: TGTGCCAGCAGTCCCGGGACAGAGAATTCACCCCTCCACTTT.

The genes are TRBV5-1 and TRBJ2-2; 7 nucleotides align to TRBD2. The CDR3 sequence is 16 residues long. The V segment lost 4 bases and the J segment 3 bases; nucleotides outside the gene matches: 9. Germline V CDR1 and CDR2: SGHRS, YFSETQ. In DNA, the CDR3 is TGCGCCAGCAGCCCCCGGACCAGCGGGGACACCGGGGAGCTGTTTTTT. This gives the protein CASSPRTSGDTGELFF. The whole variable domain, remainder taken from reference TRBV5-1 and TRBJ2-2, is KAGVTQTPRYLIKTRGQQVTLSCSPISGHRSVSWYQQTPGQGLQFLFEYFSETQRNKGNFPGRFSGRQFSNSRSEMNVSTLELGDSALYLCASSPRTSGDTGELFFGEGSRLTVL.

CDR3 in amino acids: CSVGSGGAFNYGYTF. Written as DNA, the CDR3 is TGCAGCGTTGGATCGGGGGGCGCCTTCAACTATGGCTACACCTTC. The V gene is TRBV29-1, the J gene TRBJ1-2; possibly TRBD1 for D (6 bases). V lost 4 bases and J lost 2, with 17 bases in between. The CDR3 consists of 15 residues. Per germline, CDR1 SQVTM and CDR2 ANQGSEA.

This CDR3 reads CASSQDAGLLYF. The CDR3 DNA sequence: TGCGCCAGCAGCCAAGATGCAGGTTTACTGTATTTT. The chain carries TRBV4-1 and TRBJ2-3; no clear D gene. Between the trimmed V and J ends, which lost 0 bases and 14 bases, there was a span of 12 bases. This CDR3 is 12 amino acids long. From germline, CDR1 is MGHRA and CDR2 YSYEKL.